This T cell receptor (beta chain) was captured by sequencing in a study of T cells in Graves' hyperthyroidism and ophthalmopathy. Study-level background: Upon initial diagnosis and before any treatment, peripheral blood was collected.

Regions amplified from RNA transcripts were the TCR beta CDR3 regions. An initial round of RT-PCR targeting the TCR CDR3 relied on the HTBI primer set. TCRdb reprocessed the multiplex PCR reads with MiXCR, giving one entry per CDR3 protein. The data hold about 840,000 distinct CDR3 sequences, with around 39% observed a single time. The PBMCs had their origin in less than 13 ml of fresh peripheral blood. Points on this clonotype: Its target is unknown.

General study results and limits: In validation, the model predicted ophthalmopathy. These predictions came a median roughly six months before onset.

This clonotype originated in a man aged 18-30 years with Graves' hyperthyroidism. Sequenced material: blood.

The CDR3 loop reads CASSQADATVNYGYTF. DNA for the CDR3: TGCGCCAGCAGCCAAGCGGACGCAACCGTAAACTATGGCTACACCTTC. This rearrangement joins TRBV4-1 to TRBJ1-2; no firm D call. V gave up 1 base and J gave up 2 bases, with 14 bases separating them. There are 16 residues in the CDR3. In germline, CDR1 is MGHRA, CDR2 YSYEKL.